The clone carrying this TCR beta chain was detected only a few times. The data were produced by immunoSEQ multiplex PCR, yet TCRdb's version contains in-frame clones alone and is incomplete. This table holds approximately 160,000 clones, over 75% found once. Each participant's cohort was designated according to participant-reported clinical history. These data originate in a study of blood T cell repertoires in COVID-19. Study-wide background: Whether acute or convalescent, the COVID-19 samples came from the United States, Italy and Spain. From T cells, B-cell-depleted T cells, or PBMCs came the material, which was cDNA or gDNA.

The CDR3 extends over 15 amino acids. Germline V lookup: CDR1 SGHTA, CDR2 FQGNSA. V shed 8 bases and J 5 bases; nucleotides not matched to a gene: 10. The rearrangement joins TRBV7-2 to TRBJ2-5; 11 nucleotides align to TRBD2. The sequencing sample was made of PBMCs or T cells enriched from blood (not recorded which). The TCR originated in a man aged 35 to 55 who had recovered from COVID-19. CDR3 sequence (DNA): TGTGCCAGCGCGACTAGCGGGGAGAGGGTGGAGACCCAGTACTTC. This translates into CASATSGERVETQYF.